These 30 T cell receptor beta chains were all obtained from the same sample, sequenced in a study of T cell responses to AZD1222 COVID-19 vaccine (dated by TCRdb to about 2021). Per the publication, the time point label means: about 28 days (+/-7) after the second vaccine dose. The protocol used for the library was the immunoSEQ multiplex PCR assay. TCRdb retrieved this table from immuneACCESS and kept in-frame rearrangements only. Not all clones are present; in checked studies, unresolved V genes account for under half, and no reason is known for the remainder. Across this sample there are 50,000 to 70,000 clones, with roughly nine tenths seen only once. The biggest ten clones account for over 5% of the sample. The sample in question was peripheral blood, obtained 28 days after the second AZD1222 dose. The source of these receptors is an adult who received the AZD1222 COVID-19 vaccine.

The chain has TRBV7-8 and TRBJ1-5; D not resolved. V lost 5 bases, J lost 0 bases, and 17 bases lay in between. CDR1 SGHVS and CDR2 FQNEAQ come from the germline V gene. This CDR3 spans 17 amino acids. CDR3 in DNA: TGTGCCAGCAGCCCCAGTCGGCAGACTTATAGCAATCAGCCCCAGCATTTT. It yields the protein CASSPSRQTYSNQPQHF.

This chain connects TRBV5-5 to TRBJ1-5; 7 positions match TRBD1. The V segment lost 4 bases and the J segment 0 bases; nucleotides outside the gene matches: 4. The CDR3 length is 15 residues. The germline V gene has CDR1 SGHKS and CDR2 YYEKEE (reference sequence). The CDR3 coding sequence is TGTGCCAGCAGCACAGGGGCCACTAGCAATCAGCCCCAGCATTTT. Translating gives CASSTGATSNQPQHF.

The chain carries TRBV6-5 and TRBJ2-7; 13 bases match TRBD2. CDR1 is MNHEY and CDR2 is SVGAGI in the germline V gene. Unmatched junction bases numbered 9, after V lost 10 bases and J lost 6 bases. CDR3 length: 14 amino acids. CDR3 nucleotides: TGTGCCACCTGGACTAGCGGGAGATGGGGCGAGCAGTACTTC. It yields the protein CATWTSGRWGEQYF.

This clone was detected once. The chain combines TRBV30 with TRBJ2-5, with D perhaps TRBD2 (5 bases). Trimming removed 7 bases at V and 3 bases at J, with 9 bases between. CDR1 and CDR2 from the germline V gene are GTSNPN and SVGIG (reference sequence). The CDR3 extends over 11 amino acids. CDR3 nucleotides: TGTGCCTCACAAGCGGAAGAGACCCAGTACTTC. Translating it yields CASQAEETQYF.

V usage is TRBV7-3 and J usage is TRBJ1-1; the D is unclear. The CDR3 contains 17 residues. Trimming shortened V by 1 base and J by 2 bases, and 17 bases separated the two germline ends. Germline CDR1 is SGHTA and CDR2 is FQGTGA. Here the CDR3 reads CASSLSVGVGKNTEAFF. In nucleotides, the CDR3 is TGTGCCAGCAGCTTAAGCGTCGGGGTTGGGAAAAACACTGAAGCTTTCTTT.

The rearrangement uses TRBV29-1 and TRBJ1-1, with 9 bases identical to TRBD1. This CDR3 is 13 amino acids long. V lost 3 bases to trimming and J lost 6 bases; unmatched junction nucleotides: 5. The V gene's germline CDR1 is SQVTM and CDR2 ANQGSEA. In DNA, the CDR3 is TGCAGCGTTGATTGGACAGGGGTCCCTGAAGCTTTCTTT. It translates to CSVDWTGVPEAFF.

The chain links TRBV5-1 to TRBJ2-3, with 10 nucleotides matching TRBD2. The junction had 2 bases not matched to a gene; V was cut back by 3 bases and J by 1 base. This CDR3 is built from 15 residues. Looked up from germline, CDR1 is SGHRS and CDR2 is YFSETQ. CDR3 sequence (DNA): TGCGCCAGCAGCTCCGGGACTAGCGGCACAGATACGCAGTATTTT. Protein: CASSSGTSGTDTQYF. Drawing the rest from reference TRBV5-1 and TRBJ2-3, the complete variable domain is KAGVTQTPRYLIKTRGQQVTLSCSPISGHRSVSWYQQTPGQGLQFLFEYFSETQRNKGNFPGRFSGRQFSNSRSEMNVSTLELGDSALYLCASSSGTSGTDTQYFGPGTRLTVL.

The V and J genes are TRBV20-1 and TRBJ2-2; possible D gene TRBD2, 6 bases. V was clipped by 3 bases and J by 8 bases, with 16 bases between them. Germline CDR1 and CDR2: DFQATT and SNEGSKA (reference sequence). The CDR3 is 14 residues long. CDR3 DNA: TGCAGTGCTAGTGGAGGGAATACAGCGGGGGAGCTGTTTTTT. It is translated as CSASGGNTAGELFF.

This chain joins TRBV18 and TRBJ1-6, with a tentative D call TRBD1 (5 bases). The germline V gene encodes CDR1 KGHSH and CDR2 LQKENI. This CDR3 has 15 amino acids. Trimming removed 2 bases from V and 8 bases from J, with 13 bases in between. The CDR3 DNA reads TGTGCCAGCTCACCAAAGGGGAGCTTGGATTCACCCCTCCACTTT. Its protein is CASSPKGSLDSPLHF. Full variable domain (remainder filled in from reference TRBV18 and TRBJ1-6): NAGVMQNPRHLVRRRGQEARLRCSPMKGHSHVYWYRQLPEEGLKFMVYLQKENIIDESGMPKERFSAEFPKEGPSILRIQQVVRGDSAAYFCASSPKGSLDSPLHFGNGTRLTVT.

J is TRBJ2-7 and V is TRBV6-2 or TRBV6-3; D remains unclear. The CDR3 runs to 14 residues. Per the germline V gene, CDR1 is MNHEY and CDR2 is SVGEGT. V was shortened by 2 bases and J by 9 bases, with 17 bases between the two germline ends. The CDR3 is CASSYNSGTQAQYF. Written as DNA, the CDR3 is TGTGCCAGCAGTTACAATTCGGGTACCCAGGCGCAGTACTTC.

Here the CDR3 reads CASSHPQGPEAFF. The CDR3 DNA is TGCGCCAGCAGCCACCCACAGGGTCCTGAAGCTTTCTTT. The chain uses TRBV4-1 and TRBJ1-1; D might be TRBD1 (6 bases). The V end was cut by 3 bases, the J end by 6 bases, with 11 bases between. Per the germline V gene, CDR1 is MGHRA and CDR2 is YSYEKL. This CDR3 spans 13 amino acids.

This clone was observed a few times. This chain joins TRBV3-1 (or the pseudogene TRBV3-2) and TRBJ1-5; D gene unclear. Germline values: CDR1 LGHDT, CDR2 YNNKEL (reference sequence). V lost 4 bases and J lost 2, with 9 bases in between. The CDR3 spans 14 residues. Here the CDR3 reads CASSLGFGNQPQHF. DNA of the CDR3: TGTGCCAGCAGCCTTGGATTTGGCAATCAGCCCCAGCATTTT.

This sequence joins TRBV5-5 and TRBJ2-7; 11 nucleotides align to TRBD1. This CDR3 contains 16 residues. Germline assignment: CDR1 SGHKS and CDR2 YYEKEE (reference sequence). The V gene end was trimmed by 6 bases and the J gene end by 3 bases; junction bases not matched to a gene: 11. The CDR3 bases are TGTGCCAGCACTTCGGCGCTTGGGACAGGGGGCTACGAGCAGTACTTC. It encodes CASTSALGTGGYEQYF.

The V gene is TRBV10-3, the J gene TRBJ2-3; 9 bases match TRBD1. The CDR3 is 14 amino acids. Unmatched junction bases numbered 6, after V lost 10 bases and J lost 1 base. The germline V gene has CDR1 ENHRY and CDR2 SYGVKD. CDR3 region: CATGQGLGTDTQYF. CDR3 DNA: TGTGCCACGGGACAGGGTTTGGGCACAGATACGCAGTATTTT.

The rearrangement uses TRBV29-1 and TRBJ2-7; perhaps TRBD2 as D (7 bases). In germline, CDR1 is SQVTM, CDR2 ANQGSEA. The CDR3 spans 14 residues. V dropped 1 base and J dropped 5 bases, with 15 bases sitting between them. CDR3 sequence reads: CSVEGGGSWDEQYF. DNA of the CDR3: TGCAGCGTTGAAGGGGGGGGCAGTTGGGACGAGCAGTACTTC.

J is TRBJ2-5 and V is TRBV4-3, with 7 bases aligning to TRBD2. Germline loops: CDR1 LGHNA, CDR2 YSLEER. Trimming cost V 0 bases and J 5 bases; bases outside gene matches: 6. This CDR3 region has 15 residues. The CDR3 spells CASSQDYGAGETQYF. The CDR3 nucleotides read TGCGCCAGCAGCCAAGATTACGGAGCGGGGGAGACCCAGTACTTC.

This sequence joins TRBV19 and TRBJ2-7; 9 bases line up with TRBD1. CDR3 length: 14 amino acids. Germline V gives CDR1 LNHDA, CDR2 SQIVND (reference sequence). J lost 6 bases, V lost 3 bases, and 6 bases had no gene match. The CDR3 bases are TGTGCCAGTAGTATCCCGGGACAGGGAAGCGAGCAGTACTTC. The encoded protein is CASSIPGQGSEQYF.

J is TRBJ2-7 and V is TRBV6-5, with TRBD1 as a possible D gene (5 bases). Germline CDR1 MNHEY, CDR2 SVGAGI. The CDR3 spans 15 residues. Deletions cut 5 bases from V and 2 bases from J, with 16 bases between. In nucleotides, the CDR3 is TGTGCCAGCAGTCCAACCAGGGTCCCCACCTACGAGCAGTACTTC. Translating it yields CASSPTRVPTYEQYF.

The chain couples TRBV5-4 to TRBJ2-7; possible D gene TRBD1, 6 bases. The CDR3 consists of 13 residues. Deletions cut 4 bases from V and 12 bases from J, with 20 bases between. Germline V lookup: CDR1 SGHNT, CDR2 YYREEE (reference sequence). DNA of the CDR3: TGTGCCAGCAGCCCAAAAGGGGGTTCCGATCCGTACTTC. It translates to CASSPKGGSDPYF.

Only a few counts were recorded for this clone. J is TRBJ1-2 and V is TRBV5-1; D gene uncertain. Germline values: CDR1 SGHRS, CDR2 YFSETQ. The V end lost 1 base, the J end lost 0 bases, and 4 bases lay between the germline ends. CDR3 length equals 13 residues. The CDR3 is CASSLTTNYGYTF. The CDR3, as DNA: TGCGCCAGCAGCTTGACGACTAACTATGGCTACACCTTC.

The V and J genes are TRBV6-2 or TRBV6-3 and TRBJ2-7, with D perhaps TRBD2 (6 bases). This CDR3 is built from 18 residues. The V and J ends lost 2 bases and 0 bases respectively, with 20 bases between them. Germline V gene data show CDR1 as MNHEY and CDR2 as SVGEGT. CDR3 in amino acids: CASSYVPGAGEVSYEQYF. The DNA for the CDR3 is TGTGCCAGCAGTTACGTCCCAGGCGCTGGGGAGGTCTCCTACGAGCAGTACTTC.

The rearrangement joins TRBV28 to TRBJ2-2, with a possible D match to TRBD1 (6 bases). From germline, CDR1 is MDHEN and CDR2 SYDVKM. The CDR3 loop spans 13 amino acids. The V and J ends lost 6 bases and 7 bases respectively, with 12 bases between them. CDR3: CASREQGDGELFF. The CDR3 coding sequence is TGTGCCAGCAGGGAACAGGGTGACGGGGAGCTGTTTTTT.

This chain joins TRBV23-1 and TRBJ1-5; 10 bases are a match to TRBD1. TRBV23-1 is placed among ORFs of uncertain function. Trimming took 2 bases from V and 0 from J; bases not matched to a gene: 25. The CDR3 is 24 residues long. The CDR3 bases are TGCGCCAGCAGTCAAGGAATTCTCCCCGGGACAGGGGACCAATGTGGATATAGCAATCAGCCCCAGCATTTT. As protein: CASSQGILPGTGDQCGYSNQPQHF.

This clone was observed a single time. The rearrangement joins TRBV9 to TRBJ2-1, with 9 bases that match TRBD1. Trimming took 4 bases from V and 4 from J; bases not matched to a gene: 6. The CDR3 is made up of 15 amino acids. In germline, CDR1 is SGDLS, CDR2 YYNGEE. As DNA, the CDR3 is TGTGCCAGCAGCCCATCCGGACAGGGGTACAATGAGCAGTTCTTC. This gives the protein CASSPSGQGYNEQFF. Filled out from reference TRBV9 and TRBJ2-1, the complete variable domain reads DSGVTQTPKHLITATGQRVTLRCSPRSGDLSVYWYQQSLDQGLQFLIQYYNGEERAKGNILERFSAQQFPDLHSELNLSSLELGDSALYFCASSPSGQGYNEQFFGPGTRLTVL.

This chain joins TRBV4-3 and TRBJ1-1, with a possible D match to TRBD1 (5 bases). The germline V gene encodes CDR1 LGHNA and CDR2 YSLEER. The V end was cut by 4 bases, the J end by 1 base, with 7 bases between. The CDR3 is 13 residues long. Here the CDR3 DNA reads TGCGCCAGCAGCCGAGGACAGAACACTGAAGCTTTCTTT. This codes for CASSRGQNTEAFF.

This clone is a singleton in its sample. This sequence joins TRBV9 and TRBJ1-1; tentative D call: TRBD1 (6 bases). CDR1 and CDR2 (germline): SGDLS, YYNGEE. V shed 2 bases and J shed 0 bases, with 11 bases lying between them. The CDR3 has 15 residues. The CDR3 spells CASSVSGHLNTEAFF. For the CDR3, the DNA is TGTGCCAGCAGCGTTTCGGGACACCTGAACACTGAAGCTTTCTTT. The whole variable domain, remainder taken from reference TRBV9 and TRBJ1-1, is DSGVTQTPKHLITATGQRVTLRCSPRSGDLSVYWYQQSLDQGLQFLIQYYNGEERAKGNILERFSAQQFPDLHSELNLSSLELGDSALYFCASSVSGHLNTEAFFGQGTRLTVV.

This clone has only a few counts. This chain joins TRBV10-2 and TRBJ2-2, with a tentative D call TRBD2 (5 bases). The V and J ends lost 0 bases and 5 bases respectively, with 10 bases between them. Looked up from germline, CDR1 is WSHSY and CDR2 is SAAADI. This CDR3 is 15 amino acids long. CDR3 DNA sequence: TGCGCCAGCAGTGAGTCGGCGGGCGCGACCGGGGAGCTGTTTTTT. Its translation: CASSESAGATGELFF.

The count of this clone is one. V usage is TRBV6-2 or TRBV6-3 and J usage is TRBJ1-4; no clear D. The CDR3 extends over 14 amino acids. The V end lost 4 bases, the J end lost 8 bases, and 14 bases lay between the germline ends. Germline V gene lookup returns CDR1 MNHEY and CDR2 SVGEGT. The CDR3 sequence is CASSWMVTEEKLFF. In DNA, the CDR3 is TGTGCCAGCAGTTGGATGGTGACGGAAGAAAAACTGTTTTTT.

This chain uses TRBV28 with TRBJ1-4, with D tentatively TRBD1 (5 bases). The germline V and J ends were trimmed by 8 bases and 8 bases, with 21 bases remaining between them. Per germline, CDR1 MDHEN and CDR2 SYDVKM. This CDR3 has 15 amino acids. The CDR3 region has the DNA TGTGCCAGCGAAGAGGCCGAGCAGGGTCGAGAAAAACTGTTTTTT. Encoded protein: CASEEAEQGREKLFF. The variable domain in full, with the rest retrieved from reference TRBV28 and TRBJ1-4, is DVKVTQSSRYLVKRTGEKVFLECVQDMDHENMFWYRQDPGLGLRLIYFSYDVKMKEKGDIPEGYSVSREKKERFSLILESASTNQTSMYLCASEEAEQGREKLFFGSGTQLSVL.

The chain combines TRBV6-5 with TRBJ1-5; no clear D gene. The V end was cut by 10 bases, the J end by 14 bases, with 12 bases between. The CDR3 has 9 residues. Germline CDR1 MNHEY, CDR2 SVGAGI. This CDR3 reads CATHTREHF. CDR3 nucleotide sequence: TGTGCCACTCATACACGGGAGCATTTT.